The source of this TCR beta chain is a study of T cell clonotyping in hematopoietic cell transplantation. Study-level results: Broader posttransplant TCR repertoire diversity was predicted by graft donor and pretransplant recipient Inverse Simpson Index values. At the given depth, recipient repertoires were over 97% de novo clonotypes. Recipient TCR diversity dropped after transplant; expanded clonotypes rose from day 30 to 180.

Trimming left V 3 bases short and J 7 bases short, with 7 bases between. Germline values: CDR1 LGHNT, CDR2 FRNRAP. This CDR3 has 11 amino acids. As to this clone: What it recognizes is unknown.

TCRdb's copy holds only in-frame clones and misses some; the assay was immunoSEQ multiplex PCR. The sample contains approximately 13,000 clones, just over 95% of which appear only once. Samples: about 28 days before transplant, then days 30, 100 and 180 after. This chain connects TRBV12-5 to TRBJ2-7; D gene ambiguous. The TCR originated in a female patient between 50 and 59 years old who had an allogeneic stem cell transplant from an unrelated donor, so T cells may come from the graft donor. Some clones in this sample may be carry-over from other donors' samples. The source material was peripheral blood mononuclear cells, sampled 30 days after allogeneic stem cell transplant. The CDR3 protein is CASGFRTEQYF. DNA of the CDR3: TGTGCTAGTGGTTTTCGTACAGAGCAGTACTTC. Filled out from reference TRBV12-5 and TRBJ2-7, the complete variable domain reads DARVTQTPRHKVTEMGQEVTMRCQPILGHNTVFWYRQTMMQGLELLAYFRNRAPLDDSGMPKDRFSAEMPDATLATLKIQPSEPRDSAVYFCASGFRTEQYFGPGTRLTVT.